This TCR beta chain was sequenced in a study of shared clonotypes between healthy human individuals. The overall study: Three CD4 naive, three CD4 memory, two CD8 naive and one CD8 memory plate were used per donor.

Trimming cost V 6 bases and J 4 bases; bases outside gene matches: 2. Germline V CDR1 and CDR2: SGHRS, YFSETQ. The CDR3 covers 14 residues. Nashville, Tennessee was home to all donors, each a Caucasian adult. Evenly divided among several immunoSEQ plates was the genomic DNA of each subset. Sequencing was performed with immunoSEQ multiplex PCR; in TCRdb, only in-frame clones are kept and a portion is missing. The table has 2 million to 3 million clones, more than 85% seen once. This TCR was sampled from a man aged 18 to 29 in good health. Some clones in this sample may be carry-over from other donors' samples. The chain links TRBV5-1 to TRBJ2-3, with 13 nucleotides matching TRBD2. The sequenced sample was naive CD4+ T cells from PBMCs. Subset of the sample: CD45RA+ positively selected. For the CDR3, the DNA is TGCGCCAGCACCGGGACTAGCGGGGCAGATACGCAGTATTTT. Translated, it gives CASTGTSGADTQYF.